One sample yielded the 29 T cell receptor beta chains listed below, sequenced in a study of neoadjuvant nivolumab and ipilimumab in lung cancer. Repertoires were generated with immunoSEQ multiplex PCR, while TCRdb's copy carries only in-frame clones and drops some. The sample carries roughly 30,000 clones, 80% recorded once. This material consisted of peripheral blood, taken before neoadjuvant nivolumab, alone or with ipilimumab. The receptors stem from an adult with non-small cell lung cancer.

The chain links TRBV4-1 to TRBJ1-5; D is possibly TRBD1 (6 bases). In germline, CDR1 is MGHRA, CDR2 YSYEKL. V lost 2 bases, J lost 5 bases, and 25 bases lay in between. The CDR3 spans 19 residues. The DNA of the CDR3 is TGCGCCAGCAGCCAACCCCAGGGGCTCGCTTATGTAGGCGATCAGCCCCAGCATTTT. It specifies CASSQPQGLAYVGDQPQHF.

This chain uses TRBV5-1 with TRBJ2-7, with 7 bases fitting TRBD1. With 1 base clipped from V and 5 bases from J, the junction kept 3 bases outside the gene matches. CDR3 length: 13 amino acids. Germline V gene sequence: CDR1 SGHRS, CDR2 YFSETQ. This CDR3 is CASSLTRGNEQYF. Written as DNA, the CDR3 is TGCGCCAGCAGCTTGACCAGGGGGAACGAGCAGTACTTC.

This clone has more than one count but fewer than ten. The V call is TRBV6-1, the J call TRBJ2-7, with 7 bases identical to TRBD1. Losses at the gene ends were 2 bases for V and 2 bases for J; bases not matched to a gene: 6. CDR1 and CDR2 (germline): MNHNS, SASEGT. CDR3 length: 15 amino acids. The CDR3 is CASSETHRGPYEQYF. The CDR3 coding sequence is TGTGCCAGCAGTGAAACCCACAGGGGACCCTACGAGCAGTACTTC.

This clone appeared a single time. The DNA for the CDR3 is TGTGCCAGCAGCGAAGGAACCTTTACAGATACGCAGTATTTT. Translated, it gives CASSEGTFTDTQYF. The chain employs TRBV7-7 and TRBJ2-3; D is ambiguous. CDR1 is SSHAT and CDR2 is FNYEAQ in the germline V gene (reference sequence). V was clipped by 5 bases and J by 3 bases, with 12 bases between them. The CDR3 contains 14 residues. Supplemented by reference TRBV7-7 and TRBJ2-3, the full variable domain reads GAGVSQSPRYKVTKRGQDVTLRCDPISSHATLYWYQQALGQGPEFLTYFNYEAQPDKSGLPSDRFSAERPEGSISTLTIQRTEQRDSAMYRCASSEGTFTDTQYFGPGTRLTVL.

V usage is TRBV7-8 and J usage is TRBJ1-4; D is undetermined. Germline V gene sequence: CDR1 SGHVS, CDR2 FQNEAQ. V gave up 1 base and J gave up 6 bases, with 15 bases separating them. There are 16 residues in the CDR3. CDR3 amino acids: CASSLGRLVQHEKLFF. The CDR3 region has the DNA TGTGCCAGCAGCTTAGGCCGTCTGGTCCAACATGAAAAACTGTTTTTT.

The CDR3 DNA is TGTGCCAGCAGCTCGCGGACTGCCCAAAATAATTCACCCCTCCACTTT. The encoded protein is CASSSRTAQNNSPLHF. The chain couples TRBV5-4 to TRBJ1-6; D unclear. The V gene's germline CDR1 is SGHNT and CDR2 YYREEE (reference sequence). CDR3 size: 16 residues. V dropped 3 bases and J dropped 5 bases, with 15 bases sitting between them.

The chain links TRBV5-1 to TRBJ1-1, with D perhaps TRBD1 (5 bases). The V gene lost 0 bases and the J gene lost 1 base, with 10 bases spanning the gap. CDR3 length: 15 residues. CDR1 is SGHRS, CDR2 YFSETQ, per germline. CDR3 in DNA: TGCGCCAGCAGCTTGGGGGGCGCGGGGAACACTGAAGCTTTCTTT. This sequence encodes CASSLGGAGNTEAFF.

This clone was picked up a small number of times. The J gene is TRBJ1-2, the V gene TRBV2, with D tentatively TRBD1 (6 bases). V shed 4 bases and J shed 3 bases, with 9 bases lying between them. Germline V CDR1 and CDR2: SNHLY, FYNNEI. The CDR3 length is 13 residues. The CDR3 region is CASSASGDYGYTF. The CDR3 bases are TGTGCCAGCAGTGCCTCAGGGGACTATGGCTACACCTTC.

The chain links TRBV11-3 to TRBJ2-2; D is perhaps TRBD2 (6 bases). The germline CDR1 and CDR2 sequences are SGHNT and YENEEA. Trimming took 0 bases from V and 3 from J, leaving 11 bases between them. This CDR3 spans 16 amino acids. In DNA form, the CDR3 reads TGTGCCAGCAGCTTAGATAGGCCGGGGGACACCGGGGAGCTGTTTTTT. Protein product: CASSLDRPGDTGELFF.

The gene calls are TRBV10-3 and TRBJ2-2; 7 nucleotides match TRBD1. Per the germline V gene, CDR1 is ENHRY and CDR2 is SYGVKD. This CDR3 comprises 15 residues. J gave up 6 bases and V 4 bases, and 8 bases lay outside the gene matches. The CDR3 here is CAISVGQGEPGELFF. CDR3 nucleotides: TGTGCCATCAGTGTAGGGCAGGGGGAACCCGGGGAGCTGTTTTTT.

V usage is TRBV7-2 and J usage is TRBJ1-6, with TRBD1 identical over 8 bases. CDR1 is SGHTA, CDR2 FQGNSA, per germline. The V segment lost 6 bases and the J segment 10 bases; nucleotides outside the gene matches: 5. There are 13 residues in the CDR3. This chain's CDR3 is CASSQGALSPLHF. The CDR3 nucleotides are TGTGCCAGCAGTCAGGGGGCGCTCTCACCCCTCCACTTT.

The chain uses TRBV5-1 and TRBJ2-7; maybe TRBD1 (6 bases). The V and J ends lost 0 bases and 0 bases respectively, with 7 bases between them. Per germline, CDR1 SGHRS and CDR2 YFSETQ. The length of the CDR3 is 14 residues. CDR3 sequence (DNA): TGCGCCAGCAGCTTGGAGGGGGTCTCCTACGAGCAGTACTTC. Translating gives CASSLEGVSYEQYF.

The rearrangement joins TRBV5-4 to TRBJ2-7; D is perhaps TRBD2 (7 bases). Per the germline V gene, CDR1 is SGHNT and CDR2 is YYREEE (reference sequence). The CDR3 runs to 16 residues. The V and J ends lost 0 bases and 0 bases respectively, with 13 bases between them. In DNA form, the CDR3 reads TGTGCCAGCAGCTTGGATTCGGGGGGCCCCTCCTACGAGCAGTACTTC. Residues: CASSLDSGGPSYEQYF. Full variable domain (remainder filled in from reference TRBV5-4 and TRBJ2-7): ETGVTQSPTHLIKTRGQQVTLRCSSQSGHNTVSWYQQALGQGPQFIFQYYREEENGRGNFPPRFSGLQFPNYSSELNVNALELDDSALYLCASSLDSGGPSYEQYFGPGTRLTVT.

This clone was found a few times. The CDR3 spells CASSLAVGAGANVLTF. In nucleotides, the CDR3 is TGCGCCAGCAGCTTGGCCGTGGGGGCTGGGGCCAACGTCCTGACTTTC. The chain links TRBV5-1 to TRBJ2-6; D might be TRBD1 or TRBD2, each matching 5 bases. V was shortened by 0 bases and J by 2 bases, with 9 bases between the two germline ends. This CDR3 spans 16 amino acids. The germline gives CDR1 SGHRS, CDR2 YFSETQ.

The gene calls are TRBV11-1 and TRBJ2-1, with 9 positions matching TRBD1. The CDR3 runs 15 residues. Germline lookup yields CDR1 SGHAT and CDR2 FQDESV (reference sequence). Trimming removed 3 bases from V and 4 bases from J; junction bases left unmatched: 4. CDR3 region: CASSLGQGRYNEQFF. The CDR3 nucleotides are TGTGCCAGCAGCTTGGGACAGGGAAGATACAATGAGCAGTTCTTC.

The rearrangement joins TRBV2 to TRBJ1-4; D may be TRBD1 (6 bases). The CDR3 contains 13 residues. CDR1 is SNHLY and CDR2 is FYNNEI in the germline V gene. Deletions cut 10 bases from V and 4 bases from J, with 13 bases between. CDR3 protein: CATTQGYNEKLFF. CDR3 DNA: TGTGCCACCACACAGGGCTATAATGAAAAACTGTTTTTT.

The CDR3 reads CASSEAYLAPTDTQYF. The DNA for the CDR3 is TGTGCCAGCAGTGAAGCGTACCTAGCACCCACAGATACGCAGTATTTT. V is TRBV6-1 and J is TRBJ2-3; TRBD2 is a possible D gene (5 bases). This CDR3 contains 16 residues. Looked up from germline, CDR1 is MNHNS and CDR2 is SASEGT. Trimming pared 0 bases from V and 2 bases from J, leaving 12 bases between.

This clone was found once. This chain uses TRBV5-4 with TRBJ2-5; 8 positions agree with TRBD1. Germline CDR1 is SGHNT and CDR2 is YYREEE (reference sequence). There are 15 residues in the CDR3. Germline trimming cut 2 bases from V and 5 bases from J; bases unmatched to any gene: 8. The CDR3 DNA reads as TGTGCCAGCAGCTTCCAGGGGGCGGAGAGTGAGACCCAGTACTTC. Protein product: CASSFQGAESETQYF. The full variable domain, with the rest looked up from reference TRBV5-4 and TRBJ2-5, is ETGVTQSPTHLIKTRGQQVTLRCSSQSGHNTVSWYQQALGQGPQFIFQYYREEENGRGNFPPRFSGLQFPNYSSELNVNALELDDSALYLCASSFQGAESETQYFGPGTRLLVL.

This sequence joins TRBV11-3 and TRBJ2-3; 7 nucleotides line up with TRBD2. The V segment lost 1 base and the J segment 2 bases; nucleotides outside the gene matches: 3. The CDR3 runs to 15 residues. Germline CDR1 and CDR2: SGHNT and YENEEA. The chain's CDR3 is CASSLAGGLTDTQYF. In nucleotides, the CDR3 is TGTGCCAGCAGCTTAGCGGGGGGTCTCACAGATACGCAGTATTTT.

Here the CDR3 DNA reads TGTGCCAGTAGCATGGGGACCCTTGGCACAGATACGCAGTATTTT. It yields the protein CASSMGTLGTDTQYF. The chain joins TRBV19 to TRBJ2-3; D tentatively fits TRBD1 or TRBD2 (5 bases each). This CDR3 contains 15 residues. The V end lost 6 bases, the J end lost 1 base, and 14 bases lay between the germline ends. Germline assignment: CDR1 LNHDA and CDR2 SQIVND (reference sequence). Full variable domain (outside the CDR3, taken from reference TRBV19 and TRBJ2-3): DGGITQSPKYLFRKEGQNVTLSCEQNLNHDAMYWYRQDPGQGLRLIYYSQIVNDFQKGDIAEGYSVSREKKESFPLTVTSAQKNPTAFYLCASSMGTLGTDTQYFGPGTRLTVL.

The V gene is TRBV10-3, the J gene TRBJ1-1, with a tentative D call TRBD1 (6 bases). Germline CDR1 reads ENHRY; CDR2 reads SYGVKD. The CDR3 consists of 15 residues. V shed 4 bases and J shed 6 bases, with 18 bases lying between them. The CDR3 loop is CAISGNRDNQPEAFF. Here the CDR3 DNA reads TGTGCCATCAGTGGGAATCGGGACAACCAACCTGAAGCTTTCTTT.

The rearrangement links TRBV7-9 to TRBJ2-1, with no clear D. Germline V gene data show CDR1 as SEHNR and CDR2 as FQNEAQ (reference sequence). V was pared by 2 bases and J by 2 bases, with 7 bases between. This CDR3 contains 14 residues. Written as DNA, the CDR3 is TGTGCCAGCAGCTTAAGTGGACCCTACAATGAGCAGTTCTTC. Translated, it gives CASSLSGPYNEQFF.

The chain combines TRBV28 with TRBJ1-2; TRBD1 aligns across 9 bases. V shed 10 bases and J 6 bases; nucleotides not matched to a gene: 15. This CDR3 has 15 amino acids. Germline CDR1 reads MDHEN; CDR2 reads SYDVKM. In nucleotides, the CDR3 is TGTGCCACCCTCCGACGGGGACAGGGTACGAATGGCTACACCTTC. This encodes CATLRRGQGTNGYTF.

The DNA of the CDR3 is TGTGCCAGCAGCTTAATCTACGGGTCCGGGGAGCTGTTTTTT. Protein product: CASSLIYGSGELFF. V gene TRBV7-3 combines with J gene TRBJ2-2; the D is unclear. This CDR3 spans 14 amino acids. V was pared by 1 base and J by 6 bases, with 9 bases between. Germline lookup yields CDR1 SGHTA and CDR2 FQGTGA.

This clone was seen only a few times. The gene calls are TRBV7-6 and TRBJ2-2; D unclear. The germline gives CDR1 SGHVS, CDR2 FNYEAQ. The V end lost 0 bases, the J end lost 4 bases, and 3 bases lay between the germline ends. This CDR3 is 13 amino acids long. CDR3 residues: CASSLALTGELFF. Written as DNA, the CDR3 is TGTGCCAGCAGCTTAGCGCTCACCGGGGAGCTGTTTTTT.

The J gene is TRBJ2-7, the V gene TRBV28; a weak D match, TRBD1 (5 bases). Germline CDR1 reads MDHEN; CDR2 reads SYDVKM. This CDR3 region has 13 residues. V gave up 7 bases and J gave up 2 bases, with 12 bases separating them. The CDR3 spells CASTEDITYEQYF. The CDR3 region has the DNA TGTGCCAGCACCGAGGACATTACCTACGAGCAGTACTTC.

J is TRBJ1-6 and V is TRBV2; 8 bases are a match to TRBD1. V was pared by 8 bases and J by 6 bases, with 6 bases of the junction left unmatched. Germline V gives CDR1 SNHLY, CDR2 FYNNEI. The CDR3 totals 14 residues. The chain's CDR3 is CASSKGQANSPLHF. DNA for the CDR3: TGTGCCAGCTCTAAGGGACAGGCTAATTCACCCCTCCACTTT.

The chain has TRBV6-1 and TRBJ1-4, with 8 nucleotides matching TRBD1. V trimming: 6 bases; J trimming: 5 bases; junction bases outside the gene matches: 8. The CDR3 is made up of 15 amino acids. Germline CDR1 and CDR2: MNHNS and SASEGT. The CDR3 region has the DNA TGTGCCAGCAGCCTTACCGGGACAGGCAATGAAAAACTGTTTTTT. It translates to CASSLTGTGNEKLFF.

This CDR3 reads CASNPGQGLEKLFF. The CDR3 DNA reads as TGTGCCAGTAATCCGGGACAGGGACTAGAAAAACTGTTTTTT. This chain uses TRBV19 with TRBJ1-4, with 9 bases that match TRBD1. This CDR3 contains 14 residues. V was pared by 7 bases and J by 8 bases, with 8 bases of the junction left unmatched. Per germline, CDR1 LNHDA and CDR2 SQIVND (reference sequence).